Listed below are T cell receptor beta chains from one sample, sequenced in a study of T cells in Graves' hyperthyroidism and ophthalmopathy. TCRdb ran MiXCR on the multiplex PCR reads and lists one entry per CDR3 protein. The table lists some 620,000 distinct CDR3 sequences, roughly 15% of them singletons. Material for sequencing was blood. All receptors derive from a woman aged 30 to 39 with Graves' hyperthyroidism. CDR3s include the opening cysteine and the closing phenylalanine or tryptophan. Each record gives: V gene, D gene, J gene, clone size, CDR3 DNA, CDR3 protein. The D gene is left open where the match is weak. For some rows the clone size is stated as once, few or many, or as a class when expanded; others skip it.

>TRBV5-1|-|TRBJ2-2|-
TGCGCCAGCGGAAAGAACAGGGTTAAAGACGGGGAGCTGTTTTTT
CASGKNRVKDGELFF
>TRBV6-1|-|TRBJ1-5|few
TGTGCCAGCAGAAAAACCGGGACGAGTGCCGGTCAGCCCCAGCATTTT
CASRKTGTSAGQPQHF
>TRBV7-3|-|TRBJ1-6|-
TGTGCCAGCAGGTCTACAGAATCACCCCTCCACTTT
CASRSTESPLHF
>TRBV20-1|-|TRBJ2-1|many
TGCAGTGTCTTAGGGGTATTTGAGCAGTTCTTC
CSVLGVFEQFF
>TRBV3-1|-|TRBJ1-1|many
TGTGCCAGCAGCCACGAGGGGAACACTGAAGCTTTCTTT
CASSHEGNTEAFF
>TRBV6-1|TRBD2|TRBJ2-2|-
TGTGCCAGCAGAGGGACTAGCGGAACTACCCACGGGGGCACCGGGGAGCTGTTTTTT
CASRGTSGTTHGGTGELFF
>TRBV7-9|TRBD2|TRBJ2-1|-
TGTGCCAGCAGCTTAGGCCCCCTAGCGGGGGGGTACAATGAGCAGTTCTTC
CASSLGPLAGGYNEQFF
>TRBV20-1|-|TRBJ2-1|many
TGCAGTGCTAGAGATAGTGGGGCAGGGGACTACAATGAGCAGTTCTTC
CSARDSGAGDYNEQFF
>TRBV6-1|-|TRBJ1-5|few
TGTGCCAGCAGCTATGACAGTTATAGCAATCAGCCCCAGCATTTT
CASSYDSYSNQPQHF
>TRBV20-1|-|TRBJ1-5|few
TGCAGTGCCCCTGGGACATCGGGGCAGCCCCAGCATTTT
CSAPGTSGQPQHF
>TRBV11-2|-|TRBJ2-5|once
TGTGCCAGCAGCCCAGCCACCCCAGGTTTGGGAGAGACCCAGTACTTC
CASSPATPGLGETQYF
>TRBV7-2|-|TRBJ2-7|few
TGTGCCAGCAGCTTACCGGGACGGATGGGATACGAGCAGTACTTC
CASSLPGRMGYEQYF
>TRBV6-1|TRBD1|TRBJ2-7|-
TGTGCCAGCAAACGGACAGGGAGCGTCTCCGAGCAGTACTTC
CASKRTGSVSEQYF
>TRBV20-1|-|TRBJ2-2|-
TGCAGTGCTAGAGATATATTAGCGGTCCTTGGCGGGGAGCTGTTTTTT
CSARDILAVLGGELFF
>TRBV5-1|TRBD1|TRBJ2-7|few
TGCGCCAGCAGCTTGGAGGGGGCCGTCAACGAGCAGTACTTC
CASSLEGAVNEQYF
>TRBV14|TRBD2|TRBJ2-3|-
TGTGCCAGCAGCCTAGGACTAGCGGCCCCACCGTATTTT
CASSLGLAAPPYF
>TRBV4-1|-|TRBJ2-1|-
TGCGCCAGCAGCCAAGATCCCGATAACAGCGGAATTTACAATGAGCAGTTCTTC
CASSQDPDNSGIYNEQFF
>TRBV6-5|-|TRBJ2-1|many
TGTGCCAGCAGTTACTCGCCCACCGGCTACAATGAGCAGTTCTTC
CASSYSPTGYNEQFF
>TRBV7-2|TRBD2|TRBJ2-1|many
TGTGCCAGCAGCTTAGCGTCTAGCGGGAGGGACAATGAGCAGTTCTTC
CASSLASSGRDNEQFF
>TRBV6-1|-|TRBJ2-2|-
TGTGCCACACACCCGGGGGCGGCCGGGGAGCTGTTTTTT
CATHPGAAGELFF
>TRBV7-2|TRBD1|TRBJ1-5|few
TGTGCCAGCAGCCCCACGACAGGGTCGGGGAGTCAGCCCCAGCATTTT
CASSPTTGSGSQPQHF
>TRBV20-1|-|TRBJ1-3|-
TGCAGTGCTAGAGAGGGGGGTGGAAACACCATATATTTT
CSAREGGGNTIYF
>TRBV10-3|-|TRBJ2-1|-
TGTGCCACCTCAAGTGGCGCAACCTACAATGAGCAGTTCTTC
CATSSGATYNEQFF
>TRBV5-1|-|TRBJ2-5|few
TGCGCCAGCAGCTTGGGATGGAGTTCGAACCAAGAGACCCAGTACTTC
CASSLGWSSNQETQYF
>TRBV6-2/TRBV6-3|-|TRBJ2-5|many
TGTGCCAGCAGTTACCAGCAGGGGCTCCAAGAGACCCAGTACTTC
CASSYQQGLQETQYF
>TRBV3-1|-|TRBJ2-7|many
TGTGCCAGCACCGGCCGGGGCATATACGAGCAGTACTTC
CASTGRGIYEQYF
>TRBV20-1|TRBD1|TRBJ1-5|many
TGCAGTGCTAGAAAGGCCGGACAGGTGCTCAATCAGCCCCAGCATTTT
CSARKAGQVLNQPQHF
>TRBV30|-|TRBJ1-4|few
TGTGCCTGGGGGACTCTTGAAAAACTGTTTTTT
CAWGTLEKLFF
>TRBV28|-|TRBJ2-5|-
TGTGCCAGCAGTCAGGGGGGTCAAGAGACCCAGTACTTC
CASSQGGQETQYF
>TRBV4-3|-|TRBJ1-2|few
TGCGCCAGCAGCCAAGGAGGGGGACTGAACTATGGCTACACCTTC
CASSQGGGLNYGYTF
>TRBV7-9|-|TRBJ1-1|-
TGTGCCAGCAGCTTAGTTCTAGAATCCACTGAAGCTTTCTTT
CASSLVLESTEAFF
>TRBV28|-|TRBJ2-3|many
TGTGCCAGCAGTTCTCCCATAGCCGGAGGGTCGGTAGATACGCAGTATTTT
CASSSPIAGGSVDTQYF
>TRBV28|-|TRBJ1-5|many
TGTGCCAGCAGTTTAGACCGGGGACCGCATAGCAATCAGCCCCAGCATTTT
CASSLDRGPHSNQPQHF
>TRBV12-3/TRBV12-4|-|TRBJ2-7|many
TGTGCCAGCAGTTTAGACGGCAAGGGGCTATGGGAGCAGTACTTC
CASSLDGKGLWEQYF
>TRBV20-1|TRBD1|TRBJ2-7|-
TGCAGTGCTAGCGCGGGACAGGGTATGGCGGGAGTAGTATACGAGCAGTACTTC
CSASAGQGMAGVVYEQYF
>TRBV28|-|TRBJ1-6|-
TGTGCCAGCAGTTTACGTATCAGCTCCTATAATTCACCCCTCCACTTT
CASSLRISSYNSPLHF
>TRBV20-1|TRBD1|TRBJ2-1|-
TGCAGTGCTAGAGAGGGGACAGGGGTCGGCAATGAGCAGTTCTTC
CSAREGTGVGNEQFF
>TRBV2|TRBD2|TRBJ2-7|-
TGTGCCAGCAGACTAGCGGGAGGGCCTTCGGACGAGCAGTACTTC
CASRLAGGPSDEQYF
>TRBV19|-|TRBJ2-6|-
TGTGCCAGTAGTTTTAGGGCTGGGGCCAACGTCCTGACTTTC
CASSFRAGANVLTF
>TRBV9|-|TRBJ2-3|-
TGTGCCAGCAGCGCCCTGGGGGGGGGCGGTACGCAGTATTTT
CASSALGGGGTQYF
>TRBV5-1|TRBD2|TRBJ2-2|-
TGCGCCAGCAGCTCAGGAAGGGGAGCGGGAGACACCGGGGAGCTGTTTTTT
CASSSGRGAGDTGELFF
>TRBV7-2|TRBD2|TRBJ2-3|many
TGTGCCAGCAACCTAGCGGGAGGTGGTAGCACAGATACGCAGTATTTT
CASNLAGGGSTDTQYF
>TRBV28|-|TRBJ2-2|many
TGTGCCAGCATGTCCGGGACAAGAACCGGGGAGCTGTTTTTT
CASMSGTRTGELFF
>TRBV12-3/TRBV12-4|-|TRBJ2-7|many
TGTGCCAGCAGTTTGATGGGGTACGAGCAGTACTTC
CASSLMGYEQYF
>TRBV28|-|TRBJ1-5|few
TGTGCCAGCAGTTTTAGGGGGGGGGCTGGTCAGCCCCAGCATTTT
CASSFRGGAGQPQHF
>TRBV11-1|-|TRBJ2-7|few
TGTGCCAGCAGTCCCCGGGACACCTTCTCCTACGAGCAGTACTTC
CASSPRDTFSYEQYF
>TRBV11-2|-|TRBJ2-1|-
TGTGCCAGCAGCTTAGTTGGGGGCTATTACAATGAGCAGTTCTTC
CASSLVGGYYNEQFF
>TRBV5-6|-|TRBJ2-1|-
TGTGCCAGCAGCTTGGCGGCGGCGGGCCTCTACAATGAGCAGTTCTTC
CASSLAAAGLYNEQFF
>TRBV7-9|-|TRBJ1-2|-
TGTGCCAGCAGCTTGTCACGGACTGGCTACACCTTC
CASSLSRTGYTF
>TRBV5-4|-|TRBJ2-4|-
TGTGCCAGCAGCCGACAGGTGGCCGAAAACATTCAGTACTTC
CASSRQVAENIQYF
>TRBV12-3/TRBV12-4|-|TRBJ2-7|many
TGTGCCAGCAGTTTGGTCCCCGTCTACGAGCAGTACTTC
CASSLVPVYEQYF
>TRBV12-3/TRBV12-4|-|TRBJ2-5|many
TGTGCCAGCAGCTCTGAGCACCCCGTGGGAGAGACCCAGTACTTC
CASSSEHPVGETQYF
>TRBV2|TRBD1|TRBJ2-7|many
TGTGCCAGCAGTGATGATGGCAGGGGGCCTGACGAGCAGTACTTC
CASSDDGRGPDEQYF
>TRBV5-6|-|TRBJ2-1|-
TGTGCCAGCAGCCCGGGACTCCCTTTAGGGCAGTTCTTC
CASSPGLPLGQFF
>TRBV10-3|-|TRBJ2-2|few
TGTGCCACCCACAGCACCGGGGAGCTGTTTTTT
CATHSTGELFF
>TRBV18|-|TRBJ1-1|many
TGTGCCAGCTCAATTCAGGGAGGAAGGACTGAAGCTTTCTTT
CASSIQGGRTEAFF
>TRBV6-6|-|TRBJ1-6|few
TGTGCCAGCAGTTACGCCAGGAGCTCACCCCTCCACTTT
CASSYARSSPLHF